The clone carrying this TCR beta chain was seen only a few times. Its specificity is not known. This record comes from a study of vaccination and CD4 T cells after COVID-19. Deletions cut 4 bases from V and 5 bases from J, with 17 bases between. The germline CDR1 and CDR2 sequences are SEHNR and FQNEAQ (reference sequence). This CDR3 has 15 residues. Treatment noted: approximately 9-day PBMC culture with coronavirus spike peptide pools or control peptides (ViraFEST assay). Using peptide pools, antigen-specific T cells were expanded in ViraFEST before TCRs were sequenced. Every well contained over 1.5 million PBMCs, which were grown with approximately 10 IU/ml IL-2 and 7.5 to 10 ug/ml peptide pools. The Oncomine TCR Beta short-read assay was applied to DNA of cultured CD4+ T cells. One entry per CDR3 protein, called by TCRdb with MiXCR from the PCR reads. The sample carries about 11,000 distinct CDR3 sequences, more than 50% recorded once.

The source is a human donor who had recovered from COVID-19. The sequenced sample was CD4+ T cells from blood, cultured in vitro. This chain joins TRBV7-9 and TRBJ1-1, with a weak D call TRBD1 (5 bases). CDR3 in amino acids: CASSSHGGGWTEAFF. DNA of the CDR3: TGTGCCAGCAGCTCCCACGGGGGGGGTTGGACTGAAGCTTTCTTT.